The 5 T cell receptor beta chains below all came from one sample that was sequenced in a study of Graves' ophthalmopathy and Graves' hyperthyroidism. For repertoire sequencing, the TCR beta CDR3 regions were amplified from RNA transcripts. HTBI primers served in a first-round RT-PCR, which a second-round multiplex PCR followed. Using its own MiXCR run on the multiplex PCR reads, TCRdb lists one record per CDR3 protein. The table has 600,000 to 950,000 distinct CDR3 sequences, 35% to 50% seen once. Sequenced sample: peripheral blood. All receptors come from an adult man with Graves' ophthalmopathy.

Comments on this clonotype: A single base separates this from a much larger clone, so it may be a read error. The conserved phenylalanine or tryptophan is not found at the CDR3 terminus, so this likely reflects a read error. The chain couples TRBV2 to TRBJ1-5; D is possibly TRBD1 (6 bases). Trimming removed 6 bases at V and 2 bases at J, with 11 bases between. This CDR3 is built from 14 residues. Germline V gene sequence: CDR1 SNHLY, CDR2 FYNNEI. The CDR3, as DNA: TGTGCCAGCAGGTCTAGGACAGGCAATCAGCCCCAGCATCTT. Protein sequence: CASRSRTGNQPQHL.

In its sample, this clonotype was seen many times. CDR3 sequence: CSVAGRNSYEQYF. The CDR3 DNA is TGCAGCGTTGCGGGTCGAAACTCCTACGAGCAGTACTTC. The chain recombines TRBV29-1 with TRBJ2-7; D ambiguous. Germline V gives CDR1 SQVTM, CDR2 ANQGSEA. V was pared by 4 bases and J by 0 bases, with 10 bases between. The CDR3 runs 13 residues.

The CDR3: CASSEDGRETQYF. The CDR3 nucleotides read TGCGCCAGCAGTGAGGACGGTCGGGAGACCCAGTACTTC. The gene calls are TRBV10-2 and TRBJ2-5; D gene ambiguous. Germline V gene lookup returns CDR1 WSHSY and CDR2 SAAADI. The germline V and J ends were trimmed by 2 bases and 5 bases, with 9 bases remaining between them. The length of the CDR3 is 13 residues.

This clonotype is a singleton in its sample. A much more abundant neighbour one base away suggests this may be a read error. V is TRBV10-2 and J is TRBJ1-3; the D is unclear. V shed 0 bases and J shed 5 bases, with 5 bases lying between them. Germline assignment: CDR1 WSHSY and CDR2 SAAADI. This CDR3 contains 13 residues. The CDR3 here is CASSESGRNTIYF. The CDR3 bases are TGCGCCAGCAGTGAGTCGGGCAGAAACACCATATATTTT.

This clonotype occurred a few times. The chain links TRBV19 to TRBJ2-5; no clear D gene. The CDR3 extends over 15 amino acids. The V end was cut by 5 bases, the J end by 7 bases, with 20 bases between. Germline V gives CDR1 LNHDA, CDR2 SQIVND (reference sequence). CDR3 in amino acids: CASSLSLRSPGTQYF. The CDR3, as DNA: TGTGCCAGTAGTTTGTCCCTGAGGTCCCCGGGGACCCAGTACTTC. Filled out from reference TRBV19 and TRBJ2-5, the complete variable domain reads DGGITQSPKYLFRKEGQNVTLSCEQNLNHDAMYWYRQDPGQGLRLIYYSQIVNDFQKGDIAEGYSVSREKKESFPLTVTSAQKNPTAFYLCASSLSLRSPGTQYFGPGTRLLVL.